The 8 T cell receptor beta chains below come from one sample, sequenced in a study of T-cell memory formation after mild COVID-19 (dated by TCRdb to 2020 to 2022). Libraries came from 5' RACE. Sequencing was performed on an Illumina NovaSeq 6000. TCRdb took the public reads, trimmed them with fastp at Q25, ran MiXCR for clone calling and kept in-frame beta chains. Each record represents a unique CDR3 protein, reported with the most common genes and DNA among its rows. Within this sample are 89,000 or so distinct CDR3 sequences, with 10% to 15% of them counted one time only. The ten most abundant clones make up roughly 40% of the sample. The sequenced material came from PBMCs or a T cell subset sorted from them (not recorded which). These receptors were taken from a man younger than 35 who had mild COVID-19 (a few samples of this study predate the infection). The sample titles of this study are shuffled in the database, so cell type and time point are left out; the donor was told from shared clones.

The gene calls are TRBV20-1 and TRBJ1-5; 8 bases align to TRBD1. The CDR3 has 14 amino acids. CDR1 is DFQATT and CDR2 is SNEGSKA in the germline V gene (reference sequence). With 0 bases clipped from V and 2 bases from J, the junction kept 0 bases outside the gene matches. This CDR3 reads CSAREDRGNQPQHF. The CDR3 nucleotides read TGCAGTGCTAGAGAGGACAGGGGCAATCAGCCCCAGCATTTT.

This clonotype has more than one count but fewer than ten. The chain uses TRBV7-9 and TRBJ2-5, with 8 positions matching TRBD2. Germline CDR1 is SEHNR and CDR2 is FQNEAQ (reference sequence). The CDR3 totals 15 residues. Unmatched junction bases numbered 4, after V lost 3 bases and J lost 1 base. The CDR3 DNA reads as TGTGCCAGCAGCTTCTTTACTAGCGGCCAAGAGACCCAGTACTTC. Amino acids: CASSFFTSGQETQYF.

There are a few counts of this clonotype. CDR3 amino acids: CASSPATSGVLDTQYF. The CDR3 DNA follows: TGCGCCAGCAGCCCCGCCACTAGCGGGGTTTTAGATACGCAGTATTTT. This chain joins TRBV5-1 and TRBJ2-3, with 10 bases fitting TRBD2. V shed 4 bases, J shed 5 bases, and the junction held 10 bases outside the gene matches. The CDR3 length is 16 residues. CDR1 is SGHRS and CDR2 is YFSETQ in the germline V gene.

This clonotype was seen only a few times. This rearrangement joins TRBV4-1 to TRBJ1-1, with 7 bases that match TRBD1. Germline V gives CDR1 MGHRA, CDR2 YSYEKL. V trimming: 1 base; J trimming: 6 bases; junction bases outside the gene matches: 2. The CDR3 sequence is 13 residues long. The CDR3 here is CASSQGQGSEAFF. For the CDR3, the DNA is TGCGCCAGCAGCCAAGGACAGGGCTCTGAAGCTTTCTTT.

This clonotype was detected only a few times. The rearrangement joins TRBV6-5 to TRBJ1-5, with D possibly TRBD1 on 6 matching bases. Trimming stripped 6 bases from V and 4 bases from J, with 16 bases between. There are 15 residues in the CDR3. Per germline, CDR1 MNHEY and CDR2 SVGAGI. Written as DNA, the CDR3 is TGTGCCAGCAGCAGGGGACCGTTGCCTAATCAGCCCCAGCATTTT. This translates into CASSRGPLPNQPQHF.

This clonotype was seen only a few times. The chain couples TRBV3-1 to TRBJ1-5, with 12 positions matching TRBD1. Germline loops: CDR1 LGHDT, CDR2 YNNKEL (reference sequence). The CDR3 is 19 amino acids. Losses at the gene ends were 0 bases for V and 5 bases for J; bases not matched to a gene: 11. The CDR3, as DNA: TGTGCCAGCAGCCAAGATGACCCGGGACAGGGGGCCCCCGATCAGCCCCAGCATTTT. It yields the protein CASSQDDPGQGAPDQPQHF.

The chain is built from TRBV6-6 and TRBJ2-3; 10 bases match TRBD2. V was clipped by 2 bases and J by 3 bases; unmatched bases: 11. This CDR3 contains 18 residues. The germline CDR1 and CDR2 sequences are MNHNY and SVGAGI (reference sequence). The CDR3 DNA reads TGTGCCAGCAGTTACCTAGCGGGGGCGTATCAGGGGACAGATACGCAGTATTTT. Its translation is CASSYLAGAYQGTDTQYF.

The J gene is TRBJ2-4, the V gene TRBV29-1; D unresolved. The germline gives CDR1 SQVTM, CDR2 ANQGSEA. V lost 6 bases to trimming and J lost 2 bases, with 14 bases between them. This CDR3 contains 14 residues. The CDR3 region has the DNA TGCAGCGTAGTTGGCCCGCGAACCAAAAACATTCAGTACTTC. Protein: CSVVGPRTKNIQYF.